This T cell receptor beta chain was documented in a study of blood T cell repertoires in COVID-19. As for the study in general: Samples came from the United States, Italy and Spain, spanning acute and convalescent COVID-19. Sources were T cells, B-cell-depleted T cells, or PBMCs; the material itself was cDNA or gDNA.

The repertoire was sequenced with immunoSEQ multiplex PCR; TCRdb's copy has only in-frame clones and lacks some. The profile covers roughly 220,000 clones, with 88% appearing a single time and about 2.6% taken by the ten largest. Trimming shortened V by 1 base and J by 3 bases, and 13 bases separated the two germline ends. This CDR3 is built from 17 residues. Germline CDR1 SGHTA, CDR2 FQGNSA. This clone was observed a single time. This clonotype was sampled from a woman in her 30s who had recovered from COVID-19. The sequencing input was PBMCs or T cells enriched from blood (not recorded which). The V and J genes are TRBV7-2 and TRBJ1-6; D is uncertain. CDR3: CASSLDSRAHYNSPLHF. DNA for the CDR3: TGTGCCAGCAGCTTAGATTCGAGGGCTCACTATAATTCACCCCTCCACTTT.